Listed below are T cell receptor beta chains from one sample, sequenced in a study of beta chain features in type 1 diabetes. Sequenced by immunoSEQ multiplex PCR; TCRdb stores in-frame clones only, minus some. The table lists about 220,000 clones, 11% of them singletons. Sequencing used central memory CD4+ T cells from blood. The source of these receptors is a man aged 18 to 29 in good health. The conserved cysteine and the conserved F or W are not part of the CDR3 here. A D gene is named only where the DNA matches it firmly.

D gene	V gene	CDR3 protein
TRBD2	TRBV4-2	ASSQGSGDKQSHNEQF
-	TRBV18	ASSPSLIYEQY
TRBD1	TRBV11-2	ASGRTGNGEQF
-	TRBV9	ASSLVWGNTGELF
-	TRBV16	ASSQLGEGETQY
TRBD1	TRBV6-6	ASSYAAGGTEAF
TRBD1	TRBV19	ASSIGQDDQPQH
TRBD2	TRBV6-6	ASSAPGLAYEQY
TRBD2	TRBV5-4	ASSSKRERYNEQF
-	TRBV18	ASSPLQDSGYGYT
-	TRBV7-2	ASSLLYSQETQY
-	TRBV2	ASSDEVTGANVLT
-	TRBV29-1	SVTWDTNYGYT
-	TRBV30	AWSASTGDTQY
TRBD2	TRBV7-2	ASSAGAGPKETQY
TRBD1	TRBV7-9	ASSLTGEGTEAF
-	TRBV5-4	ASSLQEPTDTQY
-	TRBV2	ASSEYETQY
TRBD2	TRBV5-1	ASRSSGSINTGELF
-	TRBV18	ASSQKRVSSYNEQF
-	TRBV7-9	ALDGEDRRGGTEAF
-	TRBV5-1	ASRLEGRKDTQY
TRBD1	TRBV5-1	ASSQREQGAPGGAF
TRBD1	TRBV7-9	ASSRDRAYEQY
-	TRBV9	ASSAPVYQETQY
-	TRBV18	ASSAVRDTNEQY
TRBD1	TRBV5-1	ASSMDRAEQY
TRBD2	TRBV10-3	AISPASGRVDTQY
-	TRBV7-9	ASSLRGSGAGEQY
TRBD1	TRBV30	AWTKGAAGELF
-	TRBV29-1	SVESSGNTIY
-	TRBV6-5	ASSLRSNTEAF
-	TRBV6-1	ASIRAGAETQY
-	TRBV15	ATSRDRAEGGYT
TRBD2	TRBV7-2	ASSLVGGRGNEQF
-	TRBV28	ASSERGGRSGGEQY
TRBD2	TRBV2	ASSRGGSYEQY
TRBD2	TRBV7-8	ASSLSSELADAY
TRBD2	TRBV7-7	ASSFGLAGDYDEQF
-	TRBV28	ASRAPGRRGGYT
TRBD1	TRBV4-3	ASSQDHRTGIQPQH
-	TRBV2	ASRQGSQSYEQY
-	TRBV5-1	ASSYGPLDSNYEQY